Reported below is one T cell receptor beta chain. The missing conserved phenylalanine or tryptophan at the end of this CDR3 makes a read error likely. Beta-chain TCR CDR3 regions were amplified from RNA transcripts. HTBI primers primed a first-round RT-PCR, and a second-round multiplex PCR followed. In TCRdb, the multiplex PCR reads were re-called with MiXCR into one record per CDR3 protein. Counted here are tens of thousands of distinct CDR3 sequences, 40% to 65% occurring once; the ten biggest clones make up more than 15%. This sample is drawn from a study of Graves' ophthalmopathy and Graves' hyperthyroidism. Trimming left V 2 bases short and J 8 bases short, with 14 bases between. There are 14 residues in the CDR3. Germline V gene lookup returns CDR1 KGHDR and CDR2 SFDVKD.

The sample consisted of peripheral blood. The chain employs TRBV24-1 and TRBJ1-2; D may be TRBD1 (5 bases). The source of this sequence is an adult man with Graves' ophthalmopathy. The CDR3 DNA follows: TGTGCCACCAGTGATTCTGGGGGGATTTCAGGCTACACCTCC. Amino acids: CATSDSGGISGYTS.